These T cell receptor beta chains were read from a single sample in a study of cytomegalovirus exposure and HLA in healthy donors. Produced via immunoSEQ multiplex PCR; TCRdb's table is partial and in-frame only. This table holds approximately 200,000 clones, approximately 85% found once. The material sequenced was PBMCs. The receptor set was obtained from a woman aged 45-60 years in good health and CMV-seronegative. CDR3s include the opening cysteine and the closing phenylalanine or tryptophan. The D gene is left open where the match is weak.

v_gene	j_gene	d_gene	len	CDR3aa
TRBV2	TRBJ1-5	-	15	CASSARRGSNQPQHF
TRBV28	TRBJ1-1	-	9	CAPYTEAFF
TRBV28	TRBJ1-2	TRBD1	13	CASTSPGGGGYTF
TRBV6-5	TRBJ1-3	TRBD1	15	CASSLTGFGGNTIYF
TRBV28	TRBJ2-1	TRBD2	17	CASKGPSGRPSEPEQFF
TRBV2	TRBJ1-6	-	15	CASSEARGKGSPLHF
TRBV6-1	TRBJ2-1	TRBD2	15	CASRGRLADFNEQFF
TRBV7-9	TRBJ2-7	-	13	CASSFGSSYEQYF
TRBV18	TRBJ2-1	-	13	CASSPSTGREQFF
TRBV6-5	TRBJ2-2	TRBD1	15	CASSQQGAVTGELFF
TRBV5-8	TRBJ2-7	-	13	CADDSPSTGEQYF
TRBV4-1	TRBJ1-5	-	15	CASSAMTVSNQPQHF
TRBV5-1	TRBJ1-1	-	14	CASSSGGPNTEAFF
TRBV14	TRBJ1-1	-	15	CASSPQTGRNTEAFF
TRBV5-1	-	-	14	CASSLTGPSYEQYF
TRBV5-1	TRBJ2-3	TRBD2	17	CASSLAGLAGGPTTQYF
TRBV10-2	TRBJ2-5	TRBD2	19	CASSEFGLAGDTYQETQYF
TRBV19	-	-	14	CASSIGGSSYEQYF
TRBV7-9	TRBJ1-5	TRBD1	15	CASSKTGDRNQPQHF
TRBV5-1	TRBJ2-7	-	13	CASSRWGAYEQYF
TRBV19	TRBJ1-4	-	11	CASRRGEKLFF
TRBV28	-	TRBD2	15	CASRLAGANYYEQYF
TRBV5-4	TRBJ1-2	-	13	CASSPTGNYGYTF
TRBV27	TRBJ2-2	-	14	CASSWRVSTGELFF
TRBV2	TRBJ2-5	TRBD2	17	CASRHDRTRRVEETQYF
TRBV28	TRBJ1-1	-	14	CASSHRGIHTEAFF
TRBV5-1	TRBJ2-1	-	14	CASSRDWSYNEQFF
TRBV2	TRBJ1-4	-	13	CASLTATNEKLFF
TRBV6-1	TRBJ1-2	TRBD1	15	CASSEPGQGNYGYTF
TRBV2	TRBJ2-1	TRBD1	14	CASREDRGPNEQFF
TRBV18	TRBJ2-1	-	12	CASSPSRDEQFF
TRBV6-5	TRBJ1-1	-	14	CASTRNRGNTEAFF
TRBV5-1	TRBJ2-5	TRBD2	14	CASSFSGREETQYF
TRBV18	TRBJ2-7	TRBD1	14	CASSQGQGAYEQYF
TRBV5-1	TRBJ1-4	TRBD1	14	CASSLRTGGEKLFF
TRBV7-2	TRBJ1-3	-	15	CASSPQGISGNTIYF
TRBV6-5	TRBJ2-5	-	14	CASRARQDQETQYF
TRBV28	TRBJ1-5	-	15	CASRIQDYSNQPQHF
TRBV19	TRBJ1-1	-	14	CASLPGGVNTEAFF
TRBV27	TRBJ2-7	-	15	CASSLSGTPYGEQYF
TRBV7-9	TRBJ1-4	-	13	CASSLYPNEKLFF
TRBV6-1	TRBJ2-3	TRBD2	16	CASSERAGAGTDTQYF
TRBV2	TRBJ1-2	TRBD1	14	CASSGAGTGDGYTF
TRBV7-9	TRBJ2-3	-	14	CASSLRQTGFPQYF
TRBV2	TRBJ2-1	-	12	CASGSLGIVQFF
TRBV7-2	TRBJ2-7	TRBD2	16	CASSLGLAETAYEQYF
TRBV10-1	TRBJ2-1	TRBD1	15	CASSEDRGLGNEQFF
TRBV5-1	TRBJ2-2	TRBD1	16	CASSSPGQANTGELFF
TRBV5-1	TRBJ2-7	-	15	CASSAGTLAIYEQYF
TRBV7-2	TRBJ2-5	TRBD2	15	CASTSSGTSSETQYF
TRBV6-6	TRBJ1-2	-	14	CASSYSRGNYGYTF
TRBV29-1	TRBJ2-5	-	11	CSVPRQETQYF
TRBV4-1	TRBJ2-5	TRBD2	16	CASSQNLGRAQETQYF
TRBV7-2	TRBJ1-2	TRBD1	15	CASSLRDRPNYGYTF